A selection of T cell receptor beta chains follows, all from one sample in a study of beta chain features in type 1 diabetes. Profiled with immunoSEQ multiplex PCR; TCRdb holds only in-frame clones, not every one. The sample carries approximately 140,000 clones, roughly 50% recorded once. The sample consisted of Tregs from blood. All receptors come from a man aged 18 to 29 in good health. Each CDR3 is given with its conserved first and last residue. A D gene is named only where the DNA matches it firmly. Expanded clones get a size class; other rows say once, few or many, or leave the size out.

CDR3 length,D gene,V gene,clone size,J gene,CDR3 DNA,CDR3 protein
14,.,TRBV6-6,few,TRBJ2-1,TGTGCCAGCAGTTACTCGTCCCGGGATACGTCAGGGGTCTTC,CASSYSSRDTSGVF
13,.,TRBV18,.,TRBJ2-7,TGTGCCAGCTCGGGGGACATACTCTACGAGCAGTACTTC,CASSGDILYEQYF
14,TRBD1,TRBV30,.,TRBJ2-7,TGTGCCTGGGGACCCTGGACAGGAACCTACGAGCAGTACTTC,CAWGPWTGTYEQYF
14,.,TRBV9,few,TRBJ2-7,TGTGCCAGCAGCCCCTGGTGGCGGGGCTACGAGCAGTACTTC,CASSPWWRGYEQYF
15,.,TRBV19,.,TRBJ2-2,TGTGCCAGTAGTCCCCGTATGGTAGCGGCCGGGGAGCTGTTTTTT,CASSPRMVAAGELFF
16,.,TRBV9,.,TRBJ2-5,TGTGCCAGCAGCGTCGGGGCGGGATCGTACCAAGAGACCCAGTACTTC,CASSVGAGSYQETQYF
16,.,TRBV6-5,.,TRBJ1-1,TGTGCCAGCAGTTACCTCCAGGGGCGAATGAACACTGAAGCTTTCTTT,CASSYLQGRMNTEAFF
13,TRBD1,TRBV4-3,.,TRBJ2-1,TGCGCCAGCAGCCCGGAACGACAGGGCCGGCAGTTCTTC,CASSPERQGRQFF
14,TRBD2,TRBV19,.,TRBJ2-3,TGTGCCAGCGGACTAGCGGGATACGAAGATACGCAGTATTTT,CASGLAGYEDTQYF
13,.,TRBV6-5,.,TRBJ1-4,TGTGCCAGCAGTTACTCGAGATATGAAAAACTGTTTTTT,CASSYSRYEKLFF
13,.,TRBV7-3,.,TRBJ2-7,TGTGCCAGCAGCTTAGGGGGCCCCTACGAGCAGTACTTC,CASSLGGPYEQYF
15,.,TRBV7-8,.,TRBJ2-1,TGTGCCAGCAGCTTAGGAAGGGGTCGCTACAATGAGCAGTTCTTC,CASSLGRGRYNEQFF
10,.,TRBV20-1,few,TRBJ2-1,TGCAGTGCGCTTAGAGATGAGCAGTTCTTC,CSALRDEQFF
16,TRBD2,TRBV11-2,.,TRBJ2-1,TGTGCCAGCAGCTTAGATCCGGGGGGGGAATACAATGAGCAGTTCTTC,CASSLDPGGEYNEQFF
13,.,TRBV7-8,.,TRBJ1-1,TGTGCCAGCACCCAATGGGGGAGGACTGAAGCTTTCTTT,CASTQWGRTEAFF
14,.,TRBV19,.,TRBJ2-7,TGTGCCAGTAGTATAGGGACAGTTTTCGACGAGCAGTACTTC,CASSIGTVFDEQYF
13,.,TRBV6-5,.,TRBJ2-7,TGTGCCAGCAGACCTAACACAGGTTACGAGCAGTACTTC,CASRPNTGYEQYF
16,TRBD1,TRBV5-1,.,TRBJ1-2,TGCGCCAGCAGCTCATCAAGGACAGGGGGGACCGCTGGCTACACCTTC,CASSSSRTGGTAGYTF
15,.,TRBV7-3,.,TRBJ2-1,TGTGCCAGCTCACAGGGCCTTCGTGCCTACAATGAGCAGTTCTTC,CASSQGLRAYNEQFF
16,.,TRBV7-6,few,TRBJ2-7,TGTGCCAGCAGCTTAGCGCCCGATCTACGGGTCTACGAGCAGTACTTC,CASSLAPDLRVYEQYF
15,TRBD1,TRBV28,.,TRBJ1-4,TGTGCCAGCAGTTTGATCGACAGGGTGGAAGAAAAACTGTTTTTT,CASSLIDRVEEKLFF
14,.,TRBV7-9,few,TRBJ1-1,TGTGCCAGCAGCTTAGGGACAGAGAACACTGAAGCTTTCTTT,CASSLGTENTEAFF
14,TRBD1,TRBV28,.,TRBJ2-7,TGTGCCAGCAGCTTAACGGGACAGATCTACGAGCAGTACTTC,CASSLTGQIYEQYF
12,.,TRBV7-8,.,TRBJ1-2,TGTGCCAGCAGCCCTAACACAGGGGGCTACACCTTC,CASSPNTGGYTF
11,.,TRBV7-2,once,TRBJ1-1,TGTGCCAGCAGCCCATTCACTGAAGCTTTCTTT,CASSPFTEAFF
13,.,TRBV19,few,TRBJ2-2,TGTGCCAGTAGGAAACAGAACACCGGGGAGCTGTTTTTT,CASRKQNTGELFF
14,.,TRBV30,.,TRBJ1-2,TGTGCCTGGAGGGTAACATGGAGGGTGGGTGGCTACACCTTC,CAWRVTWRVGGYTF
14,TRBD1,TRBV29-1,.,TRBJ2-2,TGCAGCGCGCACAGGGGGGCGAACACCGGGGAGCTGTTTTTT,CSAHRGANTGELFF
14,.,TRBV6-6,.,TRBJ1-1,TGTGCCAGCAGCCTACGGACAGCGAACACTGAAGCTTTCTTT,CASSLRTANTEAFF
14,TRBD2,TRBV7-3,few,TRBJ2-3,TGTGCCAGCAGCCTAGCGGGGGGAGGGGATACGCAGTATTTT,CASSLAGGGDTQYF
13,TRBD1,TRBV19,.,TRBJ1-2,TGTGCCAGTACCCCACGGGACAGCTATGGCTACACCTTC,CASTPRDSYGYTF
12,.,TRBV28,.,TRBJ2-7,TGTGCCAACCACAGGGTATCCTACGAGCAGTACTTC,CANHRVSYEQYF
14,.,TRBV16,.,TRBJ1-3,TGTGCCAGCAGCCATAGTTCCTCTGGAAACACCATATATTTT,CASSHSSSGNTIYF
14,.,TRBV14,.,TRBJ1-1,TGTGCCAGCAGCCAAGATCCCAGATTCACTGAAGCTTTCTTT,CASSQDPRFTEAFF
12,.,TRBV28,.,TRBJ2-3,TGTGCCAGCAGTTCGCAGACAGATACGCAGTATTTT,CASSSQTDTQYF
14,TRBD2,TRBV7-9,.,TRBJ2-7,TGTGCCAGCAGCCCTCGGGAGGGGACCTACGAGCAGTACTTC,CASSPREGTYEQYF
13,.,TRBV5-1,.,TRBJ2-7,TGCGCCAGCAAATGGACGGGATCCTACGAGCAGTACTTC,CASKWTGSYEQYF
15,.,TRBV7-2,few,TRBJ1-1,TGTGCCAGCAGGCAAGACCTAACCAGGGGCACTGAAGCTTTCTTT,CASRQDLTRGTEAFF
15,.,TRBV18,many,TRBJ2-3,TGTGCCAGCTCACCACGCGGGGCGCTCACAGATACGCAGTATTTT,CASSPRGALTDTQYF
16,.,TRBV28,few,TRBJ1-5,TGTGCCAGCAGTATACGGACAGCTTATAGCAATCAGCCCCAGCATTTT,CASSIRTAYSNQPQHF
13,TRBD2,TRBV7-3,.,TRBJ2-5,TGTGCCAGCAGCCCCTCGGGGGGGGAGACCCAGTACTTC,CASSPSGGETQYF
14,TRBD1,TRBV6-6,.,TRBJ1-1,TGTGCCAGCAGATATCAACAGGGGGCTACAAAGGCTTTCTTT,CASRYQQGATKAFF
16,.,TRBV5-1,once,TRBJ1-6,TGCGCCAGCAGCTTGAATCGGGGGGCAGTCAAGTCACCCCTCCACTTT,CASSLNRGAVKSPLHF
14,.,TRBV5-1,.,TRBJ2-7,TGCGCCAGCAGCTTACCCACAGAATCCTACGAGCAGTACTTC,CASSLPTESYEQYF
11,.,TRBV20-1,.,TRBJ2-7,TGCAGCGCCAGCCCGGGGTTCGCGCAGTACTTC,CSASPGFAQYF
16,TRBD1,TRBV27,.,TRBJ2-2,TGTGCCAGCAGTTTTGCCGGACAGGGGGGTACCGGGGAGCTGTTTTTT,CASSFAGQGGTGELFF
11,.,TRBV7-9,once,TRBJ1-1,TGTGCCAGCAGCTTCGGGACAGAAGCTTTCTTT,CASSFGTEAFF
16,TRBD2,TRBV27,.,TRBJ2-5,TGTGCCAGCAGTTCAGGGACTAGCGTGTACCAAGAGACCCAGTACTTC,CASSSGTSVYQETQYF
13,.,TRBV11-2,few,TRBJ2-1,TGTGCCAGCAGCTTAGCCCCGGAGGGCGAGCAGTTCTTC,CASSLAPEGEQFF
16,.,TRBV6-6,few,TRBJ1-4,TGTGCCAGCTCTGGGGGGGGACACACGGGGGGTGAAAAACTGTTTTTT,CASSGGGHTGGEKLFF
13,.,TRBV18,.,TRBJ1-2,TGTGTCAGCTCACCAGGGACTCTGGGGGGCTACACCTTC,CVSSPGTLGGYTF
15,TRBD1,TRBV29-1,few,TRBJ2-7,TGCAGCGTTGAAGTCACGGGGACAGGGCAGGACGAGCAGTACTTC,CSVEVTGTGQDEQYF
17,TRBD1,TRBV5-4,.,TRBJ1-2,TGTGCCAGCAGCTTGGGCGTCTCGGGACAGGGGGTGTATGGCTACACCTTC,CASSLGVSGQGVYGYTF
16,TRBD1,TRBV6-1,.,TRBJ1-5,TGTGCCAGCAGTGAACAGGGGGCGGCGAACCACCGGCCCCAGCATTTT,CASSEQGAANHRPQHF
14,TRBD2,TRBV7-8,.,TRBJ2-5,TGTGCCAGCAGCCCGGGACTAGTGGTTGAGACCCAGTACTTC,CASSPGLVVETQYF
17,TRBD2,TRBV23-1,.,TRBJ2-1,TGCGCCAGCAGTCAATACCCCGAGGCGGGAGGGCCAGATGAGCAGTTCTTC,CASSQYPEAGGPDEQFF
13,.,TRBV27,once,TRBJ2-5,TGTGCCAGCAGTCTCACAGGGCTAGAGACCCAGTACTTC,CASSLTGLETQYF
15,TRBD2,TRBV6-5,.,TRBJ2-3,TGTGCCAGCAGTTACTTTACTAGCGGCACAGATACGCAGTATTTT,CASSYFTSGTDTQYF
17,TRBD1,TRBV7-2,.,TRBJ1-2,TGTGCCAGCAGCTTAATGTTAGCGGGACAGGGGGCTGATGGCTACACCTTC,CASSLMLAGQGADGYTF
14,.,TRBV5-1,.,TRBJ2-5,TGCGCCAGCAGCCTCAGCCCAGGGGGGGAGACCCAGTACTTC,CASSLSPGGETQYF